This passage covers 7 T cell receptor beta chains from one sample sequenced in a study of early T cells in non-severe SARS-CoV-2 infection. TCRdb called the 5' RACE reads again in MiXCR, with one record for every CDR3 protein. This table has 100,000 to 150,000 distinct CDR3 sequences, 15% appearing once. The material sequenced was whole blood. These TCRs come from an adult who was a healthcare worker with PCR-confirmed SARS-CoV-2 infection or an uninfected control (not recorded which).

This clonotype has more than one count but fewer than ten. The genes are TRBV14 and TRBJ1-4; D is unresolved. V was shortened by 0 bases and J by 8 bases, with 13 bases between the two germline ends. The CDR3 runs to 15 residues. Germline CDR1 reads SGHDN; CDR2 reads FVKESK. CDR3 sequence reads: CASSQEPFGEEKLFF. The CDR3 region has the DNA TGTGCCAGCAGCCAAGAACCCTTTGGGGAAGAAAAACTGTTTTTT. The whole variable domain, filled in from reference TRBV14 and TRBJ1-4, reads EAGVTQFPSHSVIEKGQTVTLRCDPISGHDNLYWYRRVMGKEIKFLLHFVKESKQDESGMPNNRFLAERTGGTYSTLKVQPAELEDSGVYFCASSQEPFGEEKLFFGSGTQLSVL.

The chain carries TRBV7-2 and TRBJ2-7, with D perhaps TRBD1 (6 bases). CDR1 and CDR2 from the germline V gene are SGHTA and FQGNSA. This CDR3 contains 15 residues. V gave up 1 base and J gave up 1 base, with 11 bases separating them. The CDR3 region is CASSLDYRESYEQYF. For the CDR3, the DNA is TGTGCCAGCAGCTTAGACTACAGGGAGTCCTACGAGCAGTACTTC. Complete variable domain (other parts from reference TRBV7-2 and TRBJ2-7): GAGVSQSPSNKVTEKGKDVELRCDPISGHTALYWYRQSLGQGLEFLIYFQGNSAPDKSGLPSDRFSAERTGGSVSTLTIQRTQQEDSAVYLCASSLDYRESYEQYFGPGTRLTVT.

This chain uses TRBV18 with TRBJ2-1; 7 bases fit TRBD2. Losses at the gene ends were 4 bases for V and 5 bases for J; bases not matched to a gene: 5. Germline V gene lookup returns CDR1 KGHSH and CDR2 LQKENI. The CDR3 sequence is 14 residues long. CDR3 in DNA: TGTGCCAGCTCACTCGGACTAGGGGACAATGAGCAGTTCTTC. It encodes CASSLGLGDNEQFF.

The sample holds a few counts of this clonotype. The chain has TRBV5-1 and TRBJ2-5; D gene unclear. This CDR3 has 12 amino acids. The V end was cut by 0 bases, the J end by 4 bases, with 4 bases between. CDR1 and CDR2 from the germline V gene are SGHRS and YFSETQ. For the CDR3, the DNA is TGCGCCAGCAGCTTGGACTTAGAGACCCAGTACTTC. Translated: CASSLDLETQYF. The variable domain in full, completed from reference TRBV5-1 and TRBJ2-5, reads KAGVTQTPRYLIKTRGQQVTLSCSPISGHRSVSWYQQTPGQGLQFLFEYFSETQRNKGNFPGRFSGRQFSNSRSEMNVSTLELGDSALYLCASSLDLETQYFGPGTRLLVL.

The table lists this clonotype with a few counts. The chain has TRBV2 and TRBJ2-5; the D gene is possibly TRBD2 (5 bases). V lost 5 bases and J lost 5, with 9 bases in between. The CDR3 has 12 residues. The germline CDR1 and CDR2 sequences are SNHLY and FYNNEI. The CDR3 sequence: CASSRGFETQYF. DNA of the CDR3: TGTGCCAGCAGTCGGGGATTCGAGACCCAGTACTTC.

The CDR3 loop reads CSVGQGEGQPQHF. The CDR3 DNA reads as TGCAGCGTTGGACAGGGGGAAGGTCAGCCCCAGCATTTT. This rearrangement joins TRBV29-1 to TRBJ1-5, with TRBD1 matching 9 bases. The junction had 4 bases not matched to a gene; V was cut back by 4 bases and J by 6 bases. Germline CDR1 reads SQVTM; CDR2 reads ANQGSEA. The CDR3 extends over 13 amino acids.

This clonotype was picked up many times. The rearrangement uses TRBV3-1 and TRBJ1-2; D is perhaps TRBD1 (5 bases). The CDR3 contains 13 residues. Trimming took off 9 bases at V and 8 bases at J, with 19 bases between the two ends. The V gene's germline CDR1 is LGHDT and CDR2 YNNKEL (reference sequence). CDR3 sequence reads: CASKSGEMRGYTF. In DNA form, the CDR3 reads TGTGCCAGTAAATCGGGGGAAATGCGGGGCTACACCTTC.